The 9 T cell receptor beta chains below were found in one sample sequenced in a study of T cells after yellow fever vaccination (dated by TCRdb to between 2018 and 2021). The treatment or condition label for this specimen denotes: live attenuated yellow fever vaccine strain. The library was produced with 5' RACE. The reads were generated on an Illumina HiSeq 2500. The raw public reads went through TCRdb reprocessing: fastp at Q25, MiXCR clone calling, in-frame beta chains kept. Every CDR3 protein is listed once, alongside the most common genes and DNA of its rows. For this sample the table gives roughly 340,000 distinct CDR3 sequences, of which about 9.5% were detected only once. Roughly 18% of the sample is taken by the ten largest. Source: PBMCs, taken on the day of the first yellow fever vaccination. These receptors came from a man in his late teens or twenties who received the YFV17D yellow fever vaccine.

This clonotype was counted only a few times. CDR3 region: CASSQAENTGELFF. CDR3 coding DNA: TGTGCCAGCAGCCAGGCTGAGAACACCGGGGAGCTGTTTTTT. The chain joins TRBV7-2 to TRBJ2-2; no clear D. This CDR3 is built from 14 residues. Germline CDR1 is SGHTA and CDR2 is FQGNSA. Trimming took off 5 bases at V and 1 base at J, with 8 bases between the two ends.

The sample holds a few counts of this clonotype. The V call is TRBV20-1, the J call TRBJ2-7, with 11 bases fitting TRBD1. This CDR3 is built from 14 residues. Germline CDR1 and CDR2: DFQATT and SNEGSKA (reference sequence). The trim removed 6 bases at V and 6 bases at J, leaving 10 bases unmatched. CDR3 region: CSAQPGQGGAEQYV. The DNA for the CDR3 is TGCAGTGCCCAACCGGGACAGGGGGGAGCCGAGCAGTACGTC.

This clonotype was seen at least ten times. This chain links TRBV3-1 with TRBJ2-1, with TRBD2 matching over 12 bases. Germline CDR1 LGHDT, CDR2 YNNKEL (reference sequence). CDR3 length equals 14 residues. V gave up 7 bases and J gave up 6 bases; unmatched junction bases: 4. CDR3 loop: CASTSSGGGNEQFF. In nucleotides, the CDR3 is TGTGCCAGCACCTCTAGCGGGGGGGGCAATGAGCAGTTCTTC.

This clonotype has more than one count but fewer than ten. The chain is built from TRBV7-8 and TRBJ2-5, with D perhaps matching TRBD1 (6 bases). Germline assignment: CDR1 SGHVS and CDR2 FQNEAQ. Trimming pared 5 bases from V and 5 bases from J, leaving 21 bases between. The CDR3 contains 16 residues. CDR3 amino acids: CASSRPPGQPGETQYF. The DNA for the CDR3 is TGTGCCAGCAGCCGACCTCCGGGACAACCTGGGGAGACCCAGTACTTC.

This clonotype was recorded many times. This chain uses TRBV2 with TRBJ1-5; a possible D gene is TRBD1 (5 bases). The CDR3 consists of 13 residues. The ends were cut back, 3 bases at V and 2 bases at J, with 5 bases in the middle. Germline V gene data show CDR1 as SNHLY and CDR2 as FYNNEI. The CDR3 region has the DNA TGTGCCAGCAGTGAGGGGGGCAATCAGCCCCAGCATTTT. As protein: CASSEGGNQPQHF.

This clonotype was seen many times. The chain has TRBV29-1 and TRBJ1-2; D is ambiguous. Germline CDR1 is SQVTM and CDR2 is ANQGSEA. The V end lost 4 bases, the J end lost 5 bases, and 11 bases lay between the germline ends. The CDR3 has 12 residues. The CDR3, as DNA: TGCAGCGTTGCATTGGTTTCTTATGGCTACACCTTC. Translating gives CSVALVSYGYTF.

This clonotype was counted ten times or more. This chain links TRBV5-5 with TRBJ1-3; D is possibly TRBD1 (5 bases). The CDR3 runs to 14 residues. V was trimmed by 0 bases and J by 2 bases, leaving 6 bases between them. The germline V gene has CDR1 SGHKS and CDR2 YYEKEE (reference sequence). The CDR3 DNA sequence: TGTGCCAGCAGCTTGGTAGGGGCTGGAAACACCATATATTTT. Translation: CASSLVGAGNTIYF.

The chain uses TRBV10-1 and TRBJ2-1; D not resolved. Germline V gene data show CDR1 as WNHNN and CDR2 as SYGVQD (reference sequence). Trimming removed 4 bases at V and 6 bases at J, with 10 bases between. CDR3 length equals 13 residues. The CDR3 loop is CASSGLPGNEQFF. For the CDR3, the DNA is TGCGCCAGCAGTGGGCTCCCCGGCAATGAGCAGTTCTTC.

This clonotype appeared many times. Written as DNA, the CDR3 is TGTGCCAGCAGCCCCTCTGAGTCGAAGGGTGGCTACACCTTC. This gives the protein CASSPSESKGGYTF. The rearrangement joins TRBV7-8 to TRBJ1-2; D gene uncertain. The CDR3 runs to 14 residues. Per the germline V gene, CDR1 is SGHVS and CDR2 is FQNEAQ. V shed 5 bases and J shed 7 bases, with 17 bases lying between them. Full variable domain (rest looked up from reference TRBV7-8 and TRBJ1-2): GAGVSQSPRYKVAKRGQDVALRCDPISGHVSLFWYQQALGQGPEFLTYFQNEAQLDKSGLPSDRFFAERPEGSVSTLKIQRTQQEDSAVYLCASSPSESKGGYTFGSGTRLTVV.